These 14 T cell receptor beta chains were all obtained from the same sample, sequenced in a study of CXCR3-negative and CXCR3-positive naive CD8 T cells. Each TRB cDNA library was prepared by 5' RACE (with UMI labels). From the 5' RACE reads, TCRdb lists one entry per CDR3 protein and no DNA. The listing records over 100,000 distinct CDR3 sequences. The specimen sequenced was naive CXCR3- CD8+ T cells from blood. The subset denotes: CD45RO-CCR7+CD27+CD95- naive CD8+ T cells lacking CXCR3 (TNR3-). The receptors come from a human donor in good health. Some clones in this sample may be carry-over from other donors' samples.

This chain connects TRBV5-1 to TRBJ1-1; absent DNA, TCRdb's TRBD1 call cannot be checked. Germline CDR1 is SGHRS and CDR2 is YFSETQ. The CDR3 runs to 15 residues. CDR3: CASSPSGTTGAEAFF.

CDR3: CSATPRLAASTDTQYF. The V call is TRBV20-1, the J call TRBJ2-3; TCRdb calls TRBD2, which cannot be checked without DNA. CDR1 DFQATT and CDR2 SNEGSKA come from the germline V gene (reference sequence). This CDR3 has 16 amino acids.

The gene calls are TRBV2 and TRBJ2-1; the TRBD2 assignment by TCRdb is unverifiable without DNA. The CDR3 has 13 amino acids. In germline, CDR1 is SNHLY, CDR2 FYNNEI. CDR3 in amino acids: CASTVAGEDEQFF.

V is TRBV7-9 and J is TRBJ2-7; TCRdb outputs TRBD1, but without DNA this stays unchecked. The germline CDR1 and CDR2 sequences are SEHNR and FQNEAQ (reference sequence). The CDR3 is made up of 13 amino acids. The CDR3 loop is CASSQTGHYEQYF.

The chain combines TRBV29-1 with TRBJ2-5; there is no DNA to check the TCRdb D call of TRBD1. CDR1 and CDR2 (germline): SQVTM, ANQGSEA. The CDR3 extends over 12 amino acids. CDR3 protein: CSVLGGEETQYF.

This sequence joins TRBV18 and TRBJ2-3. The CDR3 totals 13 residues. Germline-derived CDR1 and CDR2 are KGHSH and LQKENI. CDR3 region: CASSPLISDTQYF.

This chain uses TRBV11-2 with TRBJ2-3; TCRdb reports TRBD2, a call that lacks DNA to check it against. CDR3 length: 12 residues. Germline loops: CDR1 SGHAT, CDR2 FQNNGV. CDR3 loop: CASSLTPRAQYF.

CDR3 residues: CASSQSRMNTQPQHF. The chain combines TRBV4-3 with TRBJ1-5. This CDR3 is 15 amino acids long. Germline lookup yields CDR1 LGHNA and CDR2 YSLEER.

The chain links TRBV29-1 to TRBJ2-7; TCRdb calls TRBD1, which cannot be checked without DNA. The CDR3 is made up of 14 amino acids. Germline CDR1 and CDR2: SQVTM and ANQGSEA. The CDR3 region is CSVLAGTGRVEQYF.

The rearrangement links TRBV7-3 to TRBJ2-7; TCRdb names TRBD1, which stays unverified in the absence of DNA. Germline CDR1 is SGHTA and CDR2 is FQGTGA. The CDR3 loop spans 13 amino acids. The CDR3 is CASSHGTDYEQYF.

The chain is built from TRBV28 and TRBJ2-7; TCRdb names TRBD1, which stays unverified in the absence of DNA. CDR3 length: 15 residues. Germline V gene data show CDR1 as MDHEN and CDR2 as SYDVKM. The CDR3: CASSPRGIWGYEQYF.

V usage is TRBV7-6 and J usage is TRBJ2-1; there is no DNA to check the TCRdb D call of TRBD2. This CDR3 has 15 residues. Germline-derived CDR1 and CDR2 are SGHVS and FNYEAQ. The CDR3 sequence is CASSRTSGRGNEQFF.

The chain carries TRBV12-3 or TRBV12-4 and TRBJ2-1; there is no DNA to check the TCRdb D call of TRBD2. This CDR3 spans 14 amino acids. The CDR3 protein is CASSLSSGYNEQFF.

The chain couples TRBV4-3 to TRBJ1-5; the TRBD1 assignment by TCRdb is unverifiable without DNA. Germline lookup yields CDR1 LGHNA and CDR2 YSLEER. The CDR3 spans 13 residues. CDR3 sequence: CACSQDRDQPQHF.